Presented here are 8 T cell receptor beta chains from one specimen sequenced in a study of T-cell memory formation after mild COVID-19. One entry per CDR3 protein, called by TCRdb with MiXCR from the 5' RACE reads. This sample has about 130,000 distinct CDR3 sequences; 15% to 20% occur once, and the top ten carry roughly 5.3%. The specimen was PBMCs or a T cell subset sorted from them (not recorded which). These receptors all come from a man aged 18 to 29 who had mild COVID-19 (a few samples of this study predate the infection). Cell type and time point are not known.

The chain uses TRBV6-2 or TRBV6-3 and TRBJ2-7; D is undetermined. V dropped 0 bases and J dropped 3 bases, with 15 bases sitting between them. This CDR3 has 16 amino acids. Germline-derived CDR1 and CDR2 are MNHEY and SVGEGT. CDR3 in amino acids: CASSYSPQDPYYEQYV. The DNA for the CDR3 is TGTGCCAGCAGTTACTCCCCTCAGGATCCCTACTACGAGCAGTACGTC.

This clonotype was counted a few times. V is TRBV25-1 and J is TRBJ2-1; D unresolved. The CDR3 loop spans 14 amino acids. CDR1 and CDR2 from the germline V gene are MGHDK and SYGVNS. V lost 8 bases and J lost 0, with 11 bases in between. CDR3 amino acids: CASGREGSYNEQFF. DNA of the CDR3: TGTGCCAGCGGAAGGGAAGGCTCCTACAATGAGCAGTTCTTC.

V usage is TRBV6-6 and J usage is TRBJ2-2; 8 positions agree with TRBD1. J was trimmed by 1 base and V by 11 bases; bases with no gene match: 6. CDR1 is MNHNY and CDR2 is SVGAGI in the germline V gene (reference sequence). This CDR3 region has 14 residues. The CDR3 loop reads CAGTGQENTGELFF. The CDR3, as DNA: TGTGCCGGCACGGGACAGGAGAACACCGGGGAGCTGTTTTTT.

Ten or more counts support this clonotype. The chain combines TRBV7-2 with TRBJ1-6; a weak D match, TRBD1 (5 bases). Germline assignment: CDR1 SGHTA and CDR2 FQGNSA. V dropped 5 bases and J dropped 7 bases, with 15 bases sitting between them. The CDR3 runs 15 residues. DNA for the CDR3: TGTGCCAGCAGCAGCGTTGGGTGGGACAATTCACCCCTCCACTTT. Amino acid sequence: CASSSVGWDNSPLHF.

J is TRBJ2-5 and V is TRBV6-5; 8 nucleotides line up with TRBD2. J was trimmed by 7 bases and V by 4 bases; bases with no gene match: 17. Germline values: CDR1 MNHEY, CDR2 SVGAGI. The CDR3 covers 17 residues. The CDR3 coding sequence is TGTGCCAGCAGTTCCAAACCCGGGGGGGGCCCCCCCAGGACCCAGTACTTC. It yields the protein CASSSKPGGGPPRTQYF.

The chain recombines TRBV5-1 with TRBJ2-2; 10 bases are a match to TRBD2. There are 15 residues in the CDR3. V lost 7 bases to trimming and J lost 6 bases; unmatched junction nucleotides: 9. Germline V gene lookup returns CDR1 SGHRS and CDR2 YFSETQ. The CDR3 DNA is TGCGCCAGCCGGGGGCTAGCGGGGGCAGCCGGGGAGCTGTTTTTT. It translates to CASRGLAGAAGELFF.

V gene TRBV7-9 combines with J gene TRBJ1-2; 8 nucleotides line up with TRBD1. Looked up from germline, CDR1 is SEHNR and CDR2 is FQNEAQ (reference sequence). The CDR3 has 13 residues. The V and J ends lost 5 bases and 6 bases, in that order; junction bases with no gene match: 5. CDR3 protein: CASSTGQGDGYTF. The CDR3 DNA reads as TGTGCCAGCAGCACAGGACAGGGTGATGGCTACACCTTC. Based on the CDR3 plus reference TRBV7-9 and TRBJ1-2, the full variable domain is DTGVSQNPRHKITKRGQNVTFRCDPISEHNRLYWYRQTLGQGPEFLTYFQNEAQLEKSRLLSDRFSAERPKGSFSTLEIQRTEQGDSAMYLCASSTGQGDGYTFGSGTRLTVV.

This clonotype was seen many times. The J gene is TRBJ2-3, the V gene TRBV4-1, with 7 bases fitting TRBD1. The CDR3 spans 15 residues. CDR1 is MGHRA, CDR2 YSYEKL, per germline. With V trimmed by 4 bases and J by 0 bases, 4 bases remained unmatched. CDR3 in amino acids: CASSPGQASTDTQYF. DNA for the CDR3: TGCGCCAGCAGCCCTGGACAGGCTAGCACAGATACGCAGTATTTT.